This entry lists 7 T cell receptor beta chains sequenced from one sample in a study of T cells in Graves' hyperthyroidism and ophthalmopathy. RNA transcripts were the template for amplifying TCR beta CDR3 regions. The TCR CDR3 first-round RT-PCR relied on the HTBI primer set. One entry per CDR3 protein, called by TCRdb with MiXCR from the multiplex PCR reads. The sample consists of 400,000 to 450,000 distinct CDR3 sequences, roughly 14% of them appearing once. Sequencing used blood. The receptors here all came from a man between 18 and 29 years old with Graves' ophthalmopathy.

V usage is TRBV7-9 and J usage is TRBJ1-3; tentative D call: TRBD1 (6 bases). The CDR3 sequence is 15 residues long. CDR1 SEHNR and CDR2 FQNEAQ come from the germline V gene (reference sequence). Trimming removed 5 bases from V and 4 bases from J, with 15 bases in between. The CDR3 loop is CASSLGGAGGNTIYF. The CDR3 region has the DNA TGTGCCAGCAGCCTGGGGGGGGCTGGAGGAAACACCATATATTTT.

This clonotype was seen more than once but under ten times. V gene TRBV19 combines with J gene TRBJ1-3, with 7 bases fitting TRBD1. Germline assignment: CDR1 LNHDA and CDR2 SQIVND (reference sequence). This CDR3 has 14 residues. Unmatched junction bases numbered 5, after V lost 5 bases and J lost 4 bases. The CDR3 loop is CASSDRVGGNTIYF. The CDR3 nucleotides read TGTGCCAGTAGTGACAGGGTCGGCGGAAACACCATATATTTT.

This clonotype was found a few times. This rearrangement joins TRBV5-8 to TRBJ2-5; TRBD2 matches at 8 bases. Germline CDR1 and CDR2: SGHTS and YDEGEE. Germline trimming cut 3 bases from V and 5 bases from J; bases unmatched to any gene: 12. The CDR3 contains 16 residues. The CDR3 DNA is TGTGCCAGCAGCTCTTCCGGCGGCGCGGGGGGTGAGACCCAGTACTTC. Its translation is CASSSSGGAGGETQYF.

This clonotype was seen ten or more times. The CDR3 here is CASSDRNYEQYF. The CDR3 bases are TGTGCCAGCAGCGACAGAAACTACGAGCAGTACTTC. V usage is TRBV7-2 and J usage is TRBJ2-7, with TRBD1 as a possible D gene (5 bases). CDR3 length: 12 residues. Germline V gene sequence: CDR1 SGHTA, CDR2 FQGNSA. V shed 5 bases and J shed 3 bases, with 8 bases lying between them.

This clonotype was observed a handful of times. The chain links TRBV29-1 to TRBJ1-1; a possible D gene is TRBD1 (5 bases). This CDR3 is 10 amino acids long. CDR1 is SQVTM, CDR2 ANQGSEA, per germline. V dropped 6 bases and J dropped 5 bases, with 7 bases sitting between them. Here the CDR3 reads CSVGRTEAFF. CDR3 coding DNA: TGCAGCGTGGGGCGAACTGAAGCTTTCTTT.

This CDR3 reads CASSLFGQTNTEAFF. The CDR3 bases are TGTGCCAGCAGTTTATTTGGACAGACGAACACTGAAGCTTTCTTT. The rearrangement joins TRBV28 to TRBJ1-1, with D perhaps matching TRBD1 (6 bases). Per the germline V gene, CDR1 is MDHEN and CDR2 is SYDVKM. Trimming took 1 base from V and 1 from J, leaving 10 bases between them. This CDR3 contains 15 residues.

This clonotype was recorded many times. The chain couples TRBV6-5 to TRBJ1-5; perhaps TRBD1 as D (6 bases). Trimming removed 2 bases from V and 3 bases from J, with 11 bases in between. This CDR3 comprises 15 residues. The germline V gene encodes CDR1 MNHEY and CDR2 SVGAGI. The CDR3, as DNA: TGTGCCAGCAGTTACGGGACATCTTACAATCAGCCCCAGCATTTT. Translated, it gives CASSYGTSYNQPQHF.